Listed below are T cell receptor beta chains from one sample, sequenced in a study of blood T cell repertoires in COVID-19. The table came from immunoSEQ multiplex PCR; TCRdb's copy has only in-frame clones and leaves some out. Counted here are some 400,000 clones, roughly nine tenths occurring once; the ten biggest clones make up more than 0.95%. Sequencing was performed on PBMCs or T cells enriched from blood (not recorded which). Source of these receptors: a man aged 30 to 45 who had recovered from COVID-19. CDR3s include the opening cysteine and the closing phenylalanine or tryptophan. Fields, in order: V gene, D gene, J gene, clone size, CDR3 DNA, CDR3 protein. The D gene is left open where the match is weak. A clone size is listed for some rows: how often the clone was seen (once, few, many), or a class if it is expanded.

TRBV12-3/TRBV12-4	TRBD1	TRBJ2-7	-	TGTGCCAGTGGACAGGGCCGAGAGCAGTACTTC	CASGQGREQYF
TRBV9	TRBD1	TRBJ2-2	once	TGTGCCAGCAGCGCCCGGGACAGGGGAGCCGGGGAGCTGTTTTTT	CASSARDRGAGELFF
TRBV6-5	TRBD1	TRBJ2-7	-	TGTGCCAGCAGTTCCGACAGGGGGCCCCACGAGCAGTACTTC	CASSSDRGPHEQYF
TRBV19	TRBD1	TRBJ1-2	-	TGTGCCAGTAGTACGGGACAGGGGGTCACCTATGGCTACACCTTC	CASSTGQGVTYGYTF
TRBV7-9	-	TRBJ1-1	-	TGTGCCAGCAGTCGACAGTATGAAGCTTTCTTT	CASSRQYEAFF
TRBV12-3/TRBV12-4	-	TRBJ2-3	-	TGTGCCAGCAGTTTTGCGGATACGCAGTATTTT	CASSFADTQYF
TRBV11-1	-	TRBJ1-1	-	TGTGCCAGCAGCTTAGCGAGGACTGTATCCTTGAACACTGAAGCTTTCTTT	CASSLARTVSLNTEAFF
TRBV12-3/TRBV12-4	-	TRBJ2-5	-	TGTGCCAGCAGCACAGGGAATTCAGAGACCCAGTACTTC	CASSTGNSETQYF
TRBV4-1	-	TRBJ1-4	-	TGCGCCAGCAGCCAATTACAGGAGGGAAAACTGTTTTTT	CASSQLQEGKLFF
TRBV15	-	TRBJ2-7	-	TGTGCCACCAGCAGAAACTCGGGAGCCCCCCAGTACTTC	CATSRNSGAPQYF
TRBV19	TRBD1	TRBJ1-2	-	TGTGCCAGTAGTTACCCGGGACAGGGGGCATTGGACTATGGCTACACCTTC	CASSYPGQGALDYGYTF
TRBV30	TRBD1	TRBJ2-7	-	TGTGCCTGGAGAGGGACAGGGGTTCCCTACGAGCAGTACTTC	CAWRGTGVPYEQYF
TRBV9	TRBD1	TRBJ1-3	-	TGTGCCAGCAGCGTAGCAGGGGGCAGCTCTGGAAACACCATATATTTT	CASSVAGGSSGNTIYF
TRBV12-3/TRBV12-4	-	TRBJ2-1	-	TGTGCCAGCAACCAAGACAGGAACAATGAGCAGTTCTTC	CASNQDRNNEQFF
TRBV7-6	-	TRBJ2-3	once	TGTGCCAGCAGCCCTAGCAGCTTAGGAGATACGCAGTATTTT	CASSPSSLGDTQYF
TRBV7-9	TRBD2	TRBJ2-3	once	TGTGCCAGCAGCCGGGGGACTAGCTTCGAGAGCACAGATACGCAGTATTTT	CASSRGTSFESTDTQYF
TRBV30	-	TRBJ2-1	-	TGTGCCTGGAGCCGGGGAGCCTTGTACAATGAGCAGTTCTTC	CAWSRGALYNEQFF
TRBV25-1	TRBD2	TRBJ2-1	-	TGTGCCAGCAGTGCCAGCGGGAACCGCAAGAGAGAGCAGTTCTTC	CASSASGNRKREQFF
TRBV27	-	TRBJ2-1	-	TGTGCCAGCAGTTCGTGGACAGTAAGCTCCTACAATGAGCAGTTCTTC	CASSSWTVSSYNEQFF
TRBV5-1	-	TRBJ2-5	-	TGCGCCAGCAGCTTCAGTCAGGGGATGGAGACCCAGTACTTC	CASSFSQGMETQYF
TRBV4-1	TRBD1	TRBJ1-2	few	TGCGCCAGCAGCCAAGATACAGGGGGGTATGGCTACACCTTC	CASSQDTGGYGYTF
TRBV9	TRBD1	TRBJ1-3	-	TGTGCCAGCAGCCCCCGGACAGGAAACATATATTTT	CASSPRTGNIYF
TRBV7-2	-	TRBJ2-2	-	TGTGCCAGCAGCTTAGTCAGCGGCGCGAACACCGGGGAGCTGTTTTTT	CASSLVSGANTGELFF
TRBV10-1	-	TRBJ1-2	-	TGCGCCAGCAGTGAGCGGCTGTGGGCTGGCTACACCTTC	CASSERLWAGYTF
TRBV12-5	-	TRBJ1-5	once	TGTGCTAGTGCCCTACAACCAGGAGGACTAAATCAGCCCCAGCATTTT	CASALQPGGLNQPQHF
TRBV7-6	TRBD1	TRBJ2-3	-	TGTGCCAGCAGCTCTAGGACAGGGGTCACAGATACGCAGTATTTT	CASSSRTGVTDTQYF
TRBV28	TRBD1	TRBJ2-7	-	TGTGCCAGCAGAGAACAGGGGGCGACCATCTACGAGCAGTACTTC	CASREQGATIYEQYF
TRBV6-5	-	TRBJ1-5	-	TGTGCCAGCAGTTACTCTACTAATAGCAATCAGCCCCAGCATTTT	CASSYSTNSNQPQHF
TRBV27	TRBD1	TRBJ2-1	-	TGTGCCAGCAGTATAGGACAGGGCAATGAGCAGTTCTTC	CASSIGQGNEQFF
TRBV10-2	TRBD2	TRBJ2-1	-	TGCGCCAGCAGAACTAGCGGGGGTTCCAATGAGCAGTTCTTC	CASRTSGGSNEQFF
TRBV12-3/TRBV12-4	-	TRBJ2-1	-	TGTGGAGCGGCGGGGGCCGCCCATGAGCAGTTCTTC	CGAAGAAHEQFF
TRBV28	-	TRBJ2-1	-	TGTGCCCACAGGGAGGGAGCCTTCTCCTACAATGAGCAGTTCTTC	CAHREGAFSYNEQFF
TRBV7-9	-	TRBJ2-3	-	TGTGCCAGCAGCTGGGTCGGGAGCACAGATACGCAGTATTTT	CASSWVGSTDTQYF
TRBV28	TRBD1	TRBJ1-1	-	TGTGCCAGCAGTTACAGGGGGGGGAAGGCTTTCTTT	CASSYRGGKAFF
TRBV12-3/TRBV12-4	-	TRBJ2-7	once	TGTGCCAGCAGTTTTGCACTATCGGACGAGCAGTACTTC	CASSFALSDEQYF
TRBV7-3	TRBD2	TRBJ2-2	once	TGTGCCAGCAGCTTAACGAGACTAGCGGGAGGGTCCGGGGAGCTGTTTTTT	CASSLTRLAGGSGELFF
TRBV4-2	-	TRBJ2-5	-	TGTGCCAGCAGCCAAGTGGAGCGCCAAGAGACCCAGTACTTC	CASSQVERQETQYF
TRBV5-4	TRBD1	TRBJ2-2	-	TGTGCCAGCAGCTCTCTATTACCGGGACAGGGAGGCTCGAACACCGGGGAGCTGTTTTTT	CASSSLLPGQGGSNTGELFF
TRBV5-5	-	TRBJ1-2	-	TGTGCCAGCAGCCCAGTGGTGGAGGCCAACTATGGCTACACCTTC	CASSPVVEANYGYTF
TRBV11-2	-	TRBJ1-3	-	TGTGCCAGCAGCTTAGGTATATTCTCTGGAAACACCATATATTTT	CASSLGIFSGNTIYF
TRBV28	TRBD2	TRBJ2-1	-	TGTGCCAGCAGCACTAGCGGGAGGTCTGAGCAGTTCTTC	CASSTSGRSEQFF
TRBV6-1	TRBD1	TRBJ2-7	few	TGTGCCAGCAGTGTTCGGGACAGATTTACACCGATCTCCTACGAGCAGTACTTC	CASSVRDRFTPISYEQYF
TRBV24-1	-	TRBJ2-2	-	TGTGCCACCAGTGATTTCCAGGACAACGCGAACACCGGGGAGCTGTTTTTT	CATSDFQDNANTGELFF
TRBV19	TRBD2	TRBJ2-7	once	TGTGCCAGTAGTGCTAGCGGAACCTACGAGCAGTACTTC	CASSASGTYEQYF
TRBV28	-	TRBJ2-7	-	TGTGCCAGCAGTTTAGGCGGGACGACAACCCAGCGGGAGCAGTACTTC	CASSLGGTTTQREQYF
TRBV28	-	TRBJ1-6	-	TGTGCCAGCAGTTTGGCTGGGGGCAATTCACCCCTCCACTTT	CASSLAGGNSPLHF
TRBV25-1	TRBD1	TRBJ1-6	-	TGTGCCAGCAGTGAGGGGGACAGGGCACCCCTCCACTTT	CASSEGDRAPLHF
TRBV30	-	TRBJ1-1	-	TGTGCCTGGAGTGTAGGCCGGGCGGGAGGCACTGAAGCTTTCTTT	CAWSVGRAGGTEAFF
TRBV10-2	TRBD1	TRBJ1-1	-	TGCGCCAGCAGGGGGACAGGGGGCGTGGGCACTGAAGCTTTCTTT	CASRGTGGVGTEAFF
TRBV28	-	TRBJ2-1	-	TGTGCCACCAGAATCCTTGGGCCCTCCTACAATGAGCAGTTCTTC	CATRILGPSYNEQFF
TRBV3-1/TRBV3-2	-	TRBJ1-3	-	TGTGCCAGCAGCCAAGAACGAATGGGGGGCTCTGGAAACACCATATATTTT	CASSQERMGGSGNTIYF
TRBV29-1	-	TRBJ1-2	-	TGCAGCGTTGAAGATCAGGGTGGAATAGGCTACACCTTC	CSVEDQGGIGYTF
TRBV19	TRBD1	TRBJ2-1	-	TGTGCCAGTAGTCAGACAGGGTCACGGTCCTACAATGAGCAGTTCTTC	CASSQTGSRSYNEQFF
TRBV3-1/TRBV3-2	-	TRBJ1-2	-	TGTGCCAGCAGCCAAGCGGGGGGGGGTAGCTATGGCTACACCTTC	CASSQAGGGSYGYTF
TRBV19	-	TRBJ1-1	-	TGTGCCAGTAGTCCCCGTATCGAGTTGCGGAACACTGAAGCTTTCTTT	CASSPRIELRNTEAFF
TRBV5-8	-	TRBJ1-2	-	TGTGCCAGCAGCTTGGCTGATGACAGCTATGGCTACACCTTC	CASSLADDSYGYTF
TRBV28	-	TRBJ1-4	-	TGTGCCAGCAGTGGGCGACAGAGGATCAGGGAAAAACTGTTTTTT	CASSGRQRIREKLFF
TRBV5-5	TRBD1	TRBJ2-7	-	TGTGCCAGCAGCCCGGACAGGTCCTACGAGCAGTACTTC	CASSPDRSYEQYF